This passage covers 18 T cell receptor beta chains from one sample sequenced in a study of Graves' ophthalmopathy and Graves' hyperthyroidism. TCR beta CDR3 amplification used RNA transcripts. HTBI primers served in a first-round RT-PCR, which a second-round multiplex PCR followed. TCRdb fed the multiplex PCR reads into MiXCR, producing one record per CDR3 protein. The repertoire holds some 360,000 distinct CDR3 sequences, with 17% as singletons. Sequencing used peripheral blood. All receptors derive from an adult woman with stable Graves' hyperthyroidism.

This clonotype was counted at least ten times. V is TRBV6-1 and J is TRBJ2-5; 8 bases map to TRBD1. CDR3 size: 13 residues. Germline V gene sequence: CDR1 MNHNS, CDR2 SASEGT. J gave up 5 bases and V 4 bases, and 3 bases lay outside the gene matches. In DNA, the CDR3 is TGTGCCAGCAGTGTGACAGGGGAGGAGACCCAGTACTTC. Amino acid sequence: CASSVTGEETQYF.

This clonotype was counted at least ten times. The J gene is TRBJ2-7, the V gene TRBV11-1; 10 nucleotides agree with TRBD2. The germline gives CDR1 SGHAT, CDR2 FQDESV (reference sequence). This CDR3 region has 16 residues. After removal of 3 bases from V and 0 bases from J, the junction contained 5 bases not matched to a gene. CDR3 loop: CASSFSGRTLSYEQYF. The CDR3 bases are TGTGCCAGCAGCTTTAGCGGGAGGACCCTCTCCTACGAGCAGTACTTC.

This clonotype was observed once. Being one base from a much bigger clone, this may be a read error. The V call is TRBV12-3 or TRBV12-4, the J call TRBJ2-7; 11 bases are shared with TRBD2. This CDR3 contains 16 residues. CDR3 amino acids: CASSYSTTSGGYEQCF. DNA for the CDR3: TGTGCCAGCAGTTACTCAACAACTAGCGGGGGTTACGAGCAGTGCTTC.

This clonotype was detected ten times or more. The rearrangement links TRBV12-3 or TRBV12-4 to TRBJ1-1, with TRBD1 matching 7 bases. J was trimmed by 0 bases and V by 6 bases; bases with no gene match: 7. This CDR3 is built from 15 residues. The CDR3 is CASSQAGQVNTEAFF. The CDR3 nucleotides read TGTGCCAGCAGCCAGGCAGGACAGGTGAACACTGAAGCTTTCTTT.

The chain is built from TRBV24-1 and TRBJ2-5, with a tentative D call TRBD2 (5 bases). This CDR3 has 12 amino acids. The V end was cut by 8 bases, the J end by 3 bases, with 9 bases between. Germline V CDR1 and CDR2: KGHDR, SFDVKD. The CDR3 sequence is CATTVREETQYF. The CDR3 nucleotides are TGTGCCACCACGGTGCGGGAAGAGACCCAGTACTTC.

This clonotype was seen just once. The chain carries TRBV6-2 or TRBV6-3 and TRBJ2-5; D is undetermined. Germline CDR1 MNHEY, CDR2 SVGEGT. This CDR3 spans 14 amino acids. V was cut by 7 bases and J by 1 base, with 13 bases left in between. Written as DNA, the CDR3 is TGTGCCAGCATCTCTCAAGACGGCCAAGAGACCCAGTACTTC. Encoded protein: CASISQDGQETQYF.

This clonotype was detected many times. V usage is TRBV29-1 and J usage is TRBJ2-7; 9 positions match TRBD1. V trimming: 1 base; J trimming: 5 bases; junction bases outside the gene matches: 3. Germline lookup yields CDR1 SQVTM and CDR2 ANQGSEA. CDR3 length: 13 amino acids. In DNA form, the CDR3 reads TGCAGCGTTGAAGGGGACAGGGTTGACGAGCAGTACTTC. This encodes CSVEGDRVDEQYF.

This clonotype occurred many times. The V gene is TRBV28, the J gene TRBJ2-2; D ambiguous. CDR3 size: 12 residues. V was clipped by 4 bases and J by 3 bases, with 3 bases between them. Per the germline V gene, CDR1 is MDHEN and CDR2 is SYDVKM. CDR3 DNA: TGTGCCAGCAGTTCCTACACCGGGGAGCTGTTTTTT. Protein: CASSSYTGELFF. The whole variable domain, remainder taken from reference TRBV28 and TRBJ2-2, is DVKVTQSSRYLVKRTGEKVFLECVQDMDHENMFWYRQDPGLGLRLIYFSYDVKMKEKGDIPEGYSVSREKKERFSLILESASTNQTSMYLCASSSYTGELFFGEGSRLTVL.

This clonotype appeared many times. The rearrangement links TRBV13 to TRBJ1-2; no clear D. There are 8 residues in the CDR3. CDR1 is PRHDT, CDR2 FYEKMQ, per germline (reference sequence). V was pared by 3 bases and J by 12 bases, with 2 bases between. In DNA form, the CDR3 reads TGTGCCAGCAGCTTCGACACCTTC. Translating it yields CASSFDTF.

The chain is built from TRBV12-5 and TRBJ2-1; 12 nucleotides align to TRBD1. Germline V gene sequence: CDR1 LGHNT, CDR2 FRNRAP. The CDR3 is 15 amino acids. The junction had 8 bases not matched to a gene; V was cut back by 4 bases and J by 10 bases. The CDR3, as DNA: TGTGCTAGTGGTTCCCCGGGACAGGGGGCTTGGGAGCAGTTCTTC. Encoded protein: CASGSPGQGAWEQFF.

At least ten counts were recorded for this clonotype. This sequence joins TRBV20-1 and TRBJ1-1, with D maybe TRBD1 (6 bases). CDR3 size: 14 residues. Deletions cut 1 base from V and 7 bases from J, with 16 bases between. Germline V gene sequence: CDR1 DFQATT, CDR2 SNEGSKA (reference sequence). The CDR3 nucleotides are TGCAGTGCTAGAGTTCCAAACAGGGATTTTGAAGCTTTCTTT. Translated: CSARVPNRDFEAFF.

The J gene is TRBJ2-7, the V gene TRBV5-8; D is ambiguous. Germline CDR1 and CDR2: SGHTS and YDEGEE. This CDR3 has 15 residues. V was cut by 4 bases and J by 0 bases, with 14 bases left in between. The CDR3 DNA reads TGTGCCAGCAGCCCCATCAGATCGGGCTCCTACGAGCAGTACTTC. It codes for CASSPIRSGSYEQYF. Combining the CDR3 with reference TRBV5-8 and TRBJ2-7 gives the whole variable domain EAGVTQSPTHLIKTRGQQATLRCSPISGHTSVYWYQQALGLGLQFLLWYDEGEERNRGNFPPRFSGRQFPNYSSELNVNALELEDSALYLCASSPIRSGSYEQYFGPGTRLTVT.

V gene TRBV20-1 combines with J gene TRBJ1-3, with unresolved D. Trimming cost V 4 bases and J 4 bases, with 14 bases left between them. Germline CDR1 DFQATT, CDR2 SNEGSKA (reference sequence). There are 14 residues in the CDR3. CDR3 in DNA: TGCAGTGCTACTAAAACCCTTCGGGGAAACACCATATATTTT. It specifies CSATKTLRGNTIYF.

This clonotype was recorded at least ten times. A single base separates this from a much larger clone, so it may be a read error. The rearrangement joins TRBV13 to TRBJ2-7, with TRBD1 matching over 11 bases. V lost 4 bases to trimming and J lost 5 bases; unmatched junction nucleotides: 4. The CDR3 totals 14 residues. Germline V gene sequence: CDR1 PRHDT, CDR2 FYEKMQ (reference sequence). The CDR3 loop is CASSSGQGGNEQYF. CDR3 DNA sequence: TGTGCCAGCAGCTCGGGACAGGGGGGCAACGAGCAGTACTTC.

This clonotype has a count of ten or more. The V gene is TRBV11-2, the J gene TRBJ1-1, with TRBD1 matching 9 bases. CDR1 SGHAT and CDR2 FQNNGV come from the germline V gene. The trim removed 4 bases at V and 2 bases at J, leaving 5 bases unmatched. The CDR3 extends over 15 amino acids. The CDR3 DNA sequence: TGTGCCAGCAGCTCGTGGACAGGGGTAAACACTGAAGCTTTCTTT. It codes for CASSSWTGVNTEAFF.

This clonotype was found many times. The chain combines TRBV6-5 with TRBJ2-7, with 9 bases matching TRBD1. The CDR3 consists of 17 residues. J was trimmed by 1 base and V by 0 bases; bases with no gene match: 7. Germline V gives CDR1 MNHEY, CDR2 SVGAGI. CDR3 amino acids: CASSYSGTGSFSYEQYF. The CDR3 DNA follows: TGTGCCAGCAGTTACTCTGGGACAGGGTCTTTTTCCTACGAGCAGTACTTC.

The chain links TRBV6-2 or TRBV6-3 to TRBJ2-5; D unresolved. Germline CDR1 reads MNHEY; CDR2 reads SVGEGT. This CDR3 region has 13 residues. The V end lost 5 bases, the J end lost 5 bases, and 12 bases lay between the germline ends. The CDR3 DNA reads TGTGCCAGCAGTGGCCGCGCTGGGGAGACCCAGTACTTC. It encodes CASSGRAGETQYF.

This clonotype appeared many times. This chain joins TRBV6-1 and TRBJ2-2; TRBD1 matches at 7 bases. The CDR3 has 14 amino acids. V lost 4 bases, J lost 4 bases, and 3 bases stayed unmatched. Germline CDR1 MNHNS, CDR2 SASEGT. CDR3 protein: CASSGQGTTGELFF. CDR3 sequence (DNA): TGTGCCAGCAGTGGACAGGGAACCACCGGGGAGCTGTTTTTT.